Following are 13 T cell receptor beta chains from one sample sequenced in a study. The sorted Tregs were CD4+CD25+CD127-/low cells. The TRBV12-4/TRBJ1-2 clonotypes were amplified using barcode primers with ligated adaptors. TCRdb analysed the multiplex PCR reads with MiXCR anew, one entry per CDR3 protein. The table records over 450 distinct CDR3 sequences, about 5.4% of them present only once. Material: Tregs sorted from blood. The receptor source for this set is a female donor with breast cancer.

Relative to its sample, this clonotype is large (0.1 to 1%). The chain uses TRBV12-3 or TRBV12-4 and TRBJ1-2; TRBD1 is a possible D gene (6 bases). Trimming left V 6 bases short and J 8 bases short, with 19 bases between. This CDR3 has 14 amino acids. The CDR3 loop is CASRGHPNPKGYTF. CDR3 DNA sequence: TGTGCCAGCAGGGGACACCCCAATCCGAAGGGCTACACCTTC.

Judged by abundance, this clonotype is large. The rearrangement links TRBV12-3 or TRBV12-4 to TRBJ1-2, with a tentative D call TRBD1 (5 bases). This CDR3 has 13 residues. The germline V and J ends were trimmed by 1 base and 2 bases, with 5 bases remaining between them. The CDR3 DNA reads as TGTGCCAGCAGTTTAGGACAGAACTATGGCTACACCTTC. Protein sequence: CASSLGQNYGYTF.

This clonotype ranks as large. The rearrangement links TRBV12-3 or TRBV12-4 to TRBJ1-2; D unresolved. The CDR3 runs to 13 residues. Trimming took 1 base from V and 7 from J, leaving 10 bases between them. The DNA of the CDR3 is TGTGCCAGCAGTTTAGGCATGTTGGTTGGCTACACCTTC. Protein product: CASSLGMLVGYTF.

In this sample, this clonotype is large. The rearrangement links TRBV12-3 or TRBV12-4 to TRBJ1-2; TRBD1 matches at 8 bases. V dropped 6 bases and J dropped 5; count of bases not matched to a gene: 11. The CDR3 runs to 15 residues. CDR3 protein: CASRRLPGTGYGYTF. CDR3 coding DNA: TGTGCCAGCAGGAGACTTCCCGGGACAGGTTATGGCTACACCTTC.

This clonotype is medium-sized by share. J is TRBJ1-2 and V is TRBV12-3 or TRBV12-4; unclear D gene. Trimming stripped 6 bases from V and 2 bases from J, with 10 bases between. This CDR3 comprises 13 residues. CDR3: CASRSAGNYGYTF. The DNA for the CDR3 is TGTGCCAGCAGGTCGGCCGGGAACTATGGCTACACCTTC.

This clonotype ranks as large. The rearrangement links TRBV12-3 or TRBV12-4 to TRBJ1-2; TRBD1 aligns across 8 bases. CDR3 length: 16 residues. Trimming cost V 6 bases and J 6 bases; bases outside gene matches: 15. For the CDR3, the DNA is TGTGCCAGCAGATATACCGGGACAGGAAGCACCCATGGCTACACCTTC. This codes for CASRYTGTGSTHGYTF.

This clonotype is medium-sized by share. The chain combines TRBV12-3 or TRBV12-4 with TRBJ1-2, with TRBD1 identical over 10 bases. With V trimmed by 2 bases and J by 7 bases, 7 bases remained unmatched. The CDR3 consists of 15 residues. The CDR3 DNA follows: TGTGCCAGCAGTTTATTGGGACAGGGGTCGGGTGGCTACACCTTC. Protein sequence: CASSLLGQGSGGYTF.

This clonotype is labeled as large. V is TRBV12-3 or TRBV12-4 and J is TRBJ1-2, with D possibly being TRBD1 (6 bases). The V end lost 8 bases, the J end lost 1 base, and 14 bases lay between the germline ends. The CDR3 contains 14 residues. The CDR3 DNA follows: TGTGCCAGCGGCTCTCCAGGGGTTAACTATGGCTACACCTTC. This sequence encodes CASGSPGVNYGYTF.

By sample fraction, this clonotype is large. The chain recombines TRBV12-3 or TRBV12-4 with TRBJ1-2; D is unclear. Trimming took 4 bases from V and 4 from J, leaving 16 bases between them. The CDR3 runs to 15 residues. The CDR3 protein is CASSSTDTGLYGYTF. In DNA form, the CDR3 reads TGTGCCAGCAGTTCGACGGATACCGGACTCTATGGCTACACCTTC.

Relative to its sample, this clonotype is medium-sized. The chain is built from TRBV12-3 or TRBV12-4 and TRBJ1-2; 8 bases are a match to TRBD1. J was trimmed by 4 bases and V by 5 bases; bases with no gene match: 6. The CDR3 runs 14 residues. As DNA, the CDR3 is TGTGCCAGCAGTCCCGGGACAGGTGGCTATGGCTACACCTTC. Encoded protein: CASSPGTGGYGYTF.

Relative to its sample, this clonotype is large. The chain couples TRBV12-3 or TRBV12-4 to TRBJ1-2; D remains unclear. CDR3 length: 13 residues. The V end lost 3 bases, the J end lost 0 bases, and 5 bases lay between the germline ends. CDR3 region: CASSFIPNYGYTF. In DNA form, the CDR3 reads TGTGCCAGCAGTTTCATACCTAACTATGGCTACACCTTC.

This clonotype rates as large. The V call is TRBV12-3 or TRBV12-4, the J call TRBJ1-2; TRBD1 aligns across 8 bases. Trimming at V came to 6 bases and at J to 5 bases, leaving 11 bases not matched to a gene. This CDR3 spans 15 amino acids. The CDR3 spells CASSSRLGQAYGYTF. CDR3 bases: TGTGCCAGCAGCTCTAGACTGGGACAGGCTTATGGCTACACCTTC.

This clonotype is deemed large. CDR3 DNA sequence: TGTGCCAGCAGCCGGGACAGGGTTCGGTATGGCTACACCTTC. Amino acids: CASSRDRVRYGYTF. The chain carries TRBV12-3 or TRBV12-4 and TRBJ1-2, with TRBD1 identical over 9 bases. J was trimmed by 5 bases and V by 6 bases; bases with no gene match: 7. The CDR3 contains 14 residues.